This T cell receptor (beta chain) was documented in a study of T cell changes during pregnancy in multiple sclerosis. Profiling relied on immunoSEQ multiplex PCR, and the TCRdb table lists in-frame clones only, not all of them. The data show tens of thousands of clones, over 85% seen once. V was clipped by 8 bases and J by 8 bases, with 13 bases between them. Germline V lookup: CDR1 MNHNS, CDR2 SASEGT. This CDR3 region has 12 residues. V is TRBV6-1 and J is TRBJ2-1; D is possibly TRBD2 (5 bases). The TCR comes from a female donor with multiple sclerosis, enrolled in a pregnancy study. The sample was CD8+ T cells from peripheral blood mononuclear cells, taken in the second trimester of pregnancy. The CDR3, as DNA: TGTGCCAGCTCCCTCGGGGTGTATGAGCAGTTCTTC. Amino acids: CASSLGVYEQFF.